This TCR beta chain was profiled in a study of T-cell memory formation after mild COVID-19. Study-wide findings and caveats: Clones contracting day 15 to 85 were balanced CD4/CD8; later expanders leaned CD4+. Pre-infection memory already had some responding clones, implying cross-reactive memory joined.

Details on this clonotype: Its antigen is as yet unknown.

The CDR3 has 14 residues. J was trimmed by 4 bases and V by 2 bases; bases with no gene match: 4. Germline CDR1 is SGHRS and CDR2 is YFSETQ. TCRdb passed the 5' RACE reads through MiXCR, listing each CDR3 protein once. This table holds fewer than 350,000 distinct CDR3 sequences, roughly 13% found once. This receptor was taken from a man aged 18-30 years who had mild COVID-19 (a few samples of this study predate the infection). Cell type and time point are not known. Sequencing input: PBMCs or a T cell subset sorted from them (not recorded which). This chain connects TRBV5-1 to TRBJ1-2; 8 bases line up with TRBD1. CDR3: CASSFDRGPYGYTF. The CDR3 bases are TGCGCCAGCAGCTTTGACAGGGGACCCTATGGCTACACCTTC.